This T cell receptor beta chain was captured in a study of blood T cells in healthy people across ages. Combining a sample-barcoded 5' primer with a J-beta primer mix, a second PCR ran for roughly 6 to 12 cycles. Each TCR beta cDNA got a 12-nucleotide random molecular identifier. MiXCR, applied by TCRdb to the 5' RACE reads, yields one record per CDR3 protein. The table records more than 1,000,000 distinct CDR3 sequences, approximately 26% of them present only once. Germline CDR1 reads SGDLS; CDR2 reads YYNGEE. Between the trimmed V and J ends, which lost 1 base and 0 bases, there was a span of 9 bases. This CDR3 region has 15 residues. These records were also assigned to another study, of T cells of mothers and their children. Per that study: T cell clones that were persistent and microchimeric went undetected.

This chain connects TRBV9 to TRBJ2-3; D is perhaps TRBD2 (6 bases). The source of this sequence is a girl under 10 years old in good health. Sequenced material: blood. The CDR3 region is CASSVRSGSTDTQYF. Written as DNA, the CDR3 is TGTGCCAGCAGCGTAAGAAGCGGGAGCACAGATACGCAGTATTTT.